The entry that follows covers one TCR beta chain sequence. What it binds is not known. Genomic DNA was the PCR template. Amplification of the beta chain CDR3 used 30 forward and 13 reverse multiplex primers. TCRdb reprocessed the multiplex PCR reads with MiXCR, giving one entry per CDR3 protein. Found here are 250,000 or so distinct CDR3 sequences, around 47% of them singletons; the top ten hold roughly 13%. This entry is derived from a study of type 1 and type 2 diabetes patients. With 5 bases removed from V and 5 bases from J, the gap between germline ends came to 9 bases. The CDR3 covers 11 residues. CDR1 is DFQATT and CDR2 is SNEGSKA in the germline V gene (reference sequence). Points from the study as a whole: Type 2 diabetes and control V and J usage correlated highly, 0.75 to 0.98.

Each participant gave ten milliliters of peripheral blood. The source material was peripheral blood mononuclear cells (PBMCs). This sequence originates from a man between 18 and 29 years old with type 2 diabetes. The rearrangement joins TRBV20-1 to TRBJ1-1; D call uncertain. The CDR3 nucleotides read TGCAGTGCTGGCCAGAGGACTGAAGCTTTCTTT. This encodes CSAGQRTEAFF.